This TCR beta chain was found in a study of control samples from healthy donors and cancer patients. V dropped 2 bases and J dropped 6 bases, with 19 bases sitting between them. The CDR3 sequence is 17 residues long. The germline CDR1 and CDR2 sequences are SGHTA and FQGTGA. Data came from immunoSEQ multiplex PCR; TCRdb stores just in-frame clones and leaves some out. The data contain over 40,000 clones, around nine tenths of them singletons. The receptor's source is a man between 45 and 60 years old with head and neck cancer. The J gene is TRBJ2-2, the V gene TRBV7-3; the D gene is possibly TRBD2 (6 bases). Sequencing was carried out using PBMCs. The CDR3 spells CASSLVERASGPGELFF. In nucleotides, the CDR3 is TGTGCCAGCAGCTTAGTTGAGCGGGCCTCAGGGCCCGGGGAGCTGTTTTTT.